A single sample gave rise to the 5 T cell receptor beta chains below, sequenced in a study of cytomegalovirus exposure and HLA in healthy donors. Use of 60 Vbeta and 13 Jbeta primers characterized the PCR. Produced via immunoSEQ multiplex PCR; TCRdb's table is partial and in-frame only. Among about 140,000 clones listed, about 78% were seen once. Sequencing was done on a sample of PBMCs. These receptors were taken from a male donor in good health and CMV-seronegative.

This chain connects TRBV7-3 to TRBJ2-7; perhaps TRBD1 as D (6 bases). The CDR3 extends over 15 amino acids. Per germline, CDR1 SGHTA and CDR2 FQGTGA. Trimming took 3 bases from V and 0 from J, leaving 12 bases between them. Here the CDR3 DNA reads TGTGCCAGCAGCTTCCCGGACAGACCCTCCTACGAGCAGTACTTC. It codes for CASSFPDRPSYEQYF.

V usage is TRBV25-1 and J usage is TRBJ1-3; a possible D gene is TRBD1 (6 bases). This CDR3 spans 16 amino acids. Germline loops: CDR1 MGHDK, CDR2 SYGVNS. Trimming took off 2 bases at V and 5 bases at J, with 16 bases between the two ends. CDR3 bases: TGTGCCAGCAGTGAAGCGGGTCAGGGGCTGAGAAACACCATATATTTT. Translation gives CASSEAGQGLRNTIYF. Using reference TRBV25-1 and TRBJ1-3 for the parts outside the CDR3, the full variable domain is EADIYQTPRYLVIGTGKKITLECSQTMGHDKMYWYQQDPGMELHLIHYSYGVNSTEKGDLSSESTVSRIRTEHFPLTLESARPSHTSQYLCASSEAGQGLRNTIYFGEGSWLTVV.

The chain has TRBV6-6 and TRBJ1-2, with D tentatively TRBD1 (6 bases). V was cut by 2 bases and J by 2 bases, with 6 bases left in between. Germline V CDR1 and CDR2: MNHNY, SVGAGI (reference sequence). The CDR3 is made up of 13 amino acids. The CDR3 spells CASSYDRNYGYTF. The CDR3 region has the DNA TGTGCCAGCAGTTACGACAGGAACTATGGCTACACCTTC.

The V call is TRBV30, the J call TRBJ1-2, with D unresolved. This CDR3 has 11 amino acids. With 4 bases removed from V and 0 bases from J, the gap between germline ends came to 3 bases. Germline loops: CDR1 GTSNPN, CDR2 SVGIG (reference sequence). The DNA of the CDR3 is TGTGCCTGGACGGCTAACTATGGCTACACCTTC. It codes for CAWTANYGYTF.

Only one count was recorded for this clone. The chain uses TRBV19 and TRBJ2-1; D call uncertain. V gave up 3 bases and J gave up 10 bases, with 13 bases separating them. Germline V gene sequence: CDR1 LNHDA, CDR2 SQIVND (reference sequence). The CDR3 extends over 13 amino acids. CDR3 sequence (DNA): TGTGCCAGTAGTATTGTGGGCCCCAGGGAGCAGTTCTTC. Amino acid sequence: CASSIVGPREQFF.